Below are 3 T cell receptor beta chains sequenced from a single sample in a study of CD8+ T cells in alopecia areata. As to treatment: oral pan-JAK inhibitor, 5-10 mg twice daily. RNA was isolated and reverse transcribed to cDNA, the sequencing template. The data were produced by immunoSEQ multiplex PCR, yet TCRdb's version contains in-frame clones alone and is incomplete. The sample yields approximately 65,000 clones, 40% to 55% seen once. The sequences come from CD8+ T cells sorted from blood, collected at approximately week 36, from a patient treated with tofacitinib. The receptor set was obtained from a human donor with alopecia areata.

The CDR3 loop is CASSLATSYEQYF. Written as DNA, the CDR3 is TGTGCCAGCAGCTTAGCCACTAGCTACGAGCAGTACTTC. The V gene is TRBV11-2, the J gene TRBJ2-7, with D possibly being TRBD2 (5 bases). Germline loops: CDR1 SGHAT, CDR2 FQNNGV. V lost 1 base, J lost 3 bases, and 7 bases lay in between. The CDR3 has 13 residues.

V is TRBV30 and J is TRBJ2-1; the D gene is possibly TRBD1 (6 bases). Trimming left V 0 bases short and J 14 bases short, with 17 bases between. This CDR3 contains 13 residues. CDR1 GTSNPN and CDR2 SVGIG come from the germline V gene (reference sequence). CDR3 DNA sequence: TGTGCCTGGAGTGTCGCCGGACAGAGAGAGGAGTTCTTC. Protein: CAWSVAGQREEFF.

This chain uses TRBV2 with TRBJ2-6; D perhaps matches TRBD2 (5 bases). V lost 7 bases, J lost 0 bases, and 10 bases lay in between. The CDR3 is 15 residues long. Per the germline V gene, CDR1 is SNHLY and CDR2 is FYNNEI. DNA of the CDR3: TGTGCCAGCATCACGGGGTACTCTGGGGCCAACGTCCTGACTTTC. The encoded protein is CASITGYSGANVLTF.